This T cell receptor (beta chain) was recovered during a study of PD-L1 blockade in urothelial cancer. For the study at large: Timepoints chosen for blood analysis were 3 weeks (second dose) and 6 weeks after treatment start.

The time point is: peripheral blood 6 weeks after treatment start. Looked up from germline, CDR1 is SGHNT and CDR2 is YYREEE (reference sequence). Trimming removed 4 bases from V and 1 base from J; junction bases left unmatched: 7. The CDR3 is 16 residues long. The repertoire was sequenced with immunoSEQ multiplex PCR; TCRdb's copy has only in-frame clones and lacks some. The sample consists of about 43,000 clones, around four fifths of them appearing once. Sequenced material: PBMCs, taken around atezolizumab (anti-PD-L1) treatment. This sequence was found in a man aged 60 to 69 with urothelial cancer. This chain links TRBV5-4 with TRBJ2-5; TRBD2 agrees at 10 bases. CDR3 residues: CASSRGASGGQETQYF. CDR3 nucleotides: TGTGCCAGCAGCAGGGGGGCTAGCGGGGGCCAAGAGACCCAGTACTTC.